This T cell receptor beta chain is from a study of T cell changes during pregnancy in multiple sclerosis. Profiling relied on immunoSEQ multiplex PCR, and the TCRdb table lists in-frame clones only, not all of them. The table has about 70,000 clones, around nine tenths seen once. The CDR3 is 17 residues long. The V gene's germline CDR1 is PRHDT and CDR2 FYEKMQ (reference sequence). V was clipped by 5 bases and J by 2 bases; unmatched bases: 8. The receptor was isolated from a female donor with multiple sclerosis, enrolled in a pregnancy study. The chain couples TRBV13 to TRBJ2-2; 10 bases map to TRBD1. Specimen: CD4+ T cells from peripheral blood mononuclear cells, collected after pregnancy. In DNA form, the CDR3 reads TGTGCCAGCAGCACCCCGGGACAGGGGCTAAACACCGGGGAGCTGTTTTTT. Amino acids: CASSTPGQGLNTGELFF.